Presented here are 25 T cell receptor beta chains from one specimen sequenced in a study of healthy donors' naive CD4 and CD8 T cells. TCR libraries were built from approximately 0.45 ug of total RNA by linear amplification. TCRdb reprocessed the reads with MiXCR, giving one entry per CDR3 protein. The sample shows about 180,000 distinct CDR3 sequences, around 74% of them seen only once. The source material was naive CD4+ and CD8+ T cells sorted from blood, pooled from several donors. The receptors shown here come from a pool of human donors in good health; the sample pools cells from several healthy donors.

The genes are TRBV19 and TRBJ2-5; D not certain. V lost 3 bases and J 0 bases, leaving 8 bases between the germline ends. Looked up from germline, CDR1 is LNHDA and CDR2 is SQIVND (reference sequence). The CDR3 runs 14 residues. The CDR3 bases are TGTGCCAGTAGTATCTATGCGGACCAAGAGACCCAGTACTTC. Translation: CASSIYADQETQYF.

This clonotype was seen once. The chain uses TRBV19 and TRBJ1-1; D remains ambiguous. V dropped 10 bases and J dropped 1 base, with 7 bases sitting between them. Per germline, CDR1 LNHDA and CDR2 SQIVND (reference sequence). The CDR3 runs to 11 residues. The CDR3 region is CATWGNTEAFF. CDR3 sequence (DNA): TGTGCCACTTGGGGGAACACTGAAGCTTTCTTT.

The rearrangement links TRBV19 to TRBJ1-5; D may be TRBD1 (5 bases). The V gene lost 3 bases and the J gene lost 1 base, with 13 bases spanning the gap. From germline, CDR1 is LNHDA and CDR2 SQIVND (reference sequence). This CDR3 contains 16 residues. This CDR3 reads CASSMRGVGSNQPQHF. CDR3 coding DNA: TGTGCCAGTAGTATGAGGGGCGTGGGGAGCAATCAGCCCCAGCATTTT.

This clonotype appeared once. The rearrangement links TRBV5-1 to TRBJ2-7; D gene ambiguous. CDR1 SGHRS and CDR2 YFSETQ come from the germline V gene. Trimming shortened V by 0 bases and J by 0 bases, and 10 bases separated the two germline ends. The CDR3 totals 15 residues. CDR3 loop: CASSLGHLSSYEQYF. The DNA for the CDR3 is TGCGCCAGCAGCTTGGGACATCTGAGCTCCTACGAGCAGTACTTC.

V is TRBV12-3 or TRBV12-4 and J is TRBJ2-1, with 7 nucleotides matching TRBD2. The CDR3 covers 14 residues. The V gene end was trimmed by 9 bases and the J gene end by 4 bases; junction bases not matched to a gene: 9. CDR3: CASTRDYRYNEQFF. The CDR3 bases are TGTGCCAGTACCCGGGACTACAGATACAATGAGCAGTTCTTC.

This chain joins TRBV15 and TRBJ2-1; 11 bases agree with TRBD2. Germline CDR1 and CDR2: LNHNV and YYDKDF (reference sequence). The CDR3 is 15 residues long. J gave up 8 bases and V 4 bases, and 7 bases lay outside the gene matches. CDR3 residues: CATSTYSGRGDEQFF. In DNA form, the CDR3 reads TGTGCCACCAGCACATATAGCGGGAGGGGGGATGAGCAGTTCTTC.

The chain joins TRBV7-9 to TRBJ2-3; 10 bases are a match to TRBD2. Losses at the gene ends were 5 bases for V and 2 bases for J; bases not matched to a gene: 7. Per germline, CDR1 SEHNR and CDR2 FQNEAQ (reference sequence). This CDR3 has 16 amino acids. Here the CDR3 DNA reads TGTGCCAGCAGCGGACCGAGCGGGAGGGCCACAGATACGCAGTATTTT. Its translation is CASSGPSGRATDTQYF.

The rearrangement uses TRBV24-1 and TRBJ2-1; TRBD1 is a possible D gene (6 bases). CDR3 size: 14 residues. Germline lookup yields CDR1 KGHDR and CDR2 SFDVKD. Trimming removed 0 bases from V and 7 bases from J, with 9 bases in between. The CDR3 DNA is TGTGCCACCAGTGATTTGACAGGGCCGAATGAGCAGTTCTTC. This translates into CATSDLTGPNEQFF.

The rearrangement links TRBV18 to TRBJ1-1; D uncertain. Germline-derived CDR1 and CDR2 are KGHSH and LQKENI. V was clipped by 1 base and J by 1 base, with 10 bases between them. This CDR3 has 15 residues. CDR3 DNA: TGTGCCAGCTCACCACAGGTAATCAAGAACACTGAAGCTTTCTTT. Protein sequence: CASSPQVIKNTEAFF.

The V call is TRBV5-6, the J call TRBJ1-1; 10 bases match TRBD1. V trimming: 3 bases; J trimming: 4 bases; junction bases outside the gene matches: 6. The germline V gene encodes CDR1 SGHDT and CDR2 YYEEEE. There are 15 residues in the CDR3. In DNA, the CDR3 is TGTGCCAGCAGCTCGGGACAGGGGATGCTCACTGAAGCTTTCTTT. Translated, it gives CASSSGQGMLTEAFF.

CDR3 sequence: CSVVARLADSTDTQYF. The CDR3 region has the DNA TGCAGCGTTGTAGCCCGCCTAGCGGATAGCACAGATACGCAGTATTTT. This chain joins TRBV29-1 and TRBJ2-3; 7 bases map to TRBD2. There are 16 residues in the CDR3. The V gene's germline CDR1 is SQVTM and CDR2 ANQGSEA. J gave up 0 bases and V 4 bases, and 10 bases lay outside the gene matches.

The chain employs TRBV27 and TRBJ2-3; the match to TRBD2 covers 8 bases. CDR1 is MNHEY, CDR2 SMNVEV, per germline (reference sequence). The V gene end was trimmed by 7 bases and the J gene end by 4 bases; junction bases not matched to a gene: 10. The CDR3 runs to 15 residues. Here the CDR3 DNA reads TGTGCCAGCAAAGGCAGCGGGAGATTAGCAGATACGCAGTATTTT. It translates to CASKGSGRLADTQYF.

The V gene is TRBV11-2, the J gene TRBJ2-3; 8 positions agree with TRBD2. Trimming cost V 8 bases and J 6 bases; bases outside gene matches: 10. Germline CDR1 and CDR2: SGHAT and FQNNGV. The CDR3 loop spans 14 amino acids. CDR3 nucleotides: TGTGCCAGCTGTCAGGGGACTAGTTCTGATACGCAGTATTTT. Protein sequence: CASCQGTSSDTQYF.

V and J are TRBV29-1 and TRBJ2-7; D is perhaps TRBD1 (5 bases). The germline V gene has CDR1 SQVTM and CDR2 ANQGSEA. V gave up 8 bases and J gave up 6 bases, with 20 bases separating them. The CDR3 has 13 amino acids. As DNA, the CDR3 is TGCAGCATCCGTTGGGGCTTCCTGGCCGAGCAGTACTTC. Its translation: CSIRWGFLAEQYF.

Written as DNA, the CDR3 is TGTGCCATCAGTGACCCGAACACCGGGGAGCTGTTTTTT. Its translation: CAISDPNTGELFF. The V gene is TRBV10-3, the J gene TRBJ2-2; D is ambiguous. The CDR3 contains 13 residues. Trimming removed 3 bases at V and 0 bases at J, with 2 bases between. Germline V gives CDR1 ENHRY, CDR2 SYGVKD.

In its sample, this clonotype was seen once. The CDR3 reads CASRPPGPDTQYF. The DNA for the CDR3 is TGTGCCAGCAGGCCTCCCGGACCAGATACGCAGTATTTT. The chain links TRBV27 to TRBJ2-3; D is ambiguous. The length of the CDR3 is 13 residues. Trimming took 6 bases from V and 4 from J, leaving 11 bases between them. Germline loops: CDR1 MNHEY, CDR2 SMNVEV (reference sequence).

The table lists this clonotype with a count of one. J is TRBJ2-1 and V is TRBV19, with D possibly matching TRBD2 (5 bases). The CDR3 has 11 amino acids. CDR1 is LNHDA and CDR2 is SQIVND in the germline V gene (reference sequence). V shed 1 base and J shed 12 bases, with 7 bases lying between them. The CDR3 nucleotides are TGTGCCAGTAGTATAGCAGCGGTGCAGTTCTTC. Its protein product is CASSIAAVQFF.

The genes are TRBV20-1 and TRBJ2-1; the match to TRBD2 covers 14 bases. V gave up 5 bases and J gave up 9 bases; unmatched junction bases: 3. Germline assignment: CDR1 DFQATT and CDR2 SNEGSKA (reference sequence). This CDR3 spans 13 amino acids. DNA of the CDR3: TGCAGTGCTCCGGGACTAGCGGGAGCTGAGCAGTTCTTC. Amino acids: CSAPGLAGAEQFF.

The chain recombines TRBV19 with TRBJ1-2; possible D gene TRBD1, 6 bases. Trimming cost V 5 bases and J 3 bases, with 13 bases left between them. Germline V gene lookup returns CDR1 LNHDA and CDR2 SQIVND (reference sequence). This CDR3 spans 14 amino acids. This chain's CDR3 is CASSSHRVDYGYTF. The CDR3 nucleotides are TGTGCCAGTAGTTCACACAGGGTCGACTATGGCTACACCTTC.

This chain connects TRBV12-3 or TRBV12-4 to TRBJ2-5, with TRBD2 matching 8 bases. J gave up 0 bases and V 4 bases, and 7 bases lay outside the gene matches. The CDR3 is made up of 16 amino acids. The DNA for the CDR3 is TGTGCCAGCAGTTGGGTCGGTAGCGGGGACCAAGAGACCCAGTACTTC. Protein product: CASSWVGSGDQETQYF.

The rearrangement joins TRBV29-1 to TRBJ2-7, with D possibly TRBD1 on 6 matching bases. V was cut by 7 bases and J by 3 bases, with 13 bases left in between. Germline V lookup: CDR1 SQVTM, CDR2 ANQGSEA. CDR3 length equals 12 residues. The CDR3 sequence: CSAEGRGYEQYF. The CDR3 region has the DNA TGCAGCGCAGAAGGCAGGGGCTACGAGCAGTACTTC.

V gene TRBV24-1 combines with J gene TRBJ1-1, with 7 positions matching TRBD1. CDR1 and CDR2 (germline): KGHDR, SFDVKD. Germline trimming cut 5 bases from V and 5 bases from J; bases unmatched to any gene: 13. CDR3 length: 16 residues. The CDR3 loop reads CATSGKRTGSYTEAFF. The CDR3 DNA reads TGTGCCACCAGTGGTAAGAGGACAGGTTCCTATACTGAAGCTTTCTTT.

The rearrangement uses TRBV19 and TRBJ2-7; 7 nucleotides match TRBD2. Trimming removed 5 bases from V and 0 bases from J; junction bases left unmatched: 4. In germline, CDR1 is LNHDA, CDR2 SQIVND (reference sequence). CDR3 size: 14 residues. CDR3 region: CASSVSGLSYEQYF. CDR3 DNA sequence: TGTGCCAGTAGTGTTAGCGGGCTCTCCTACGAGCAGTACTTC.

This rearrangement joins TRBV10-3 to TRBJ1-1; tentatively, D is TRBD1 (6 bases). The CDR3 is made up of 15 amino acids. CDR1 and CDR2 from the germline V gene are ENHRY and SYGVKD. Trimming removed 3 bases at V and 4 bases at J, with 15 bases between. CDR3 protein: CAISEITGPSTEAFF. The CDR3 DNA follows: TGTGCCATCAGTGAAATAACAGGGCCGAGCACTGAAGCTTTCTTT.

The CDR3 DNA sequence: TGTGCCAGCAGTTTTAGGGACAGACGCACAGATACGCAGTATTTT. This gives the protein CASSFRDRRTDTQYF. The chain recombines TRBV27 with TRBJ2-3; the match to TRBD1 covers 7 bases. The CDR3 length is 15 residues. J gave up 1 base and V 3 bases, and 4 bases lay outside the gene matches. Per germline, CDR1 MNHEY and CDR2 SMNVEV (reference sequence).